This T cell receptor (beta chain) was documented in a study of CD8+ T cells in alopecia areata. cDNA prepared by RNA extraction and subsequent reverse transcription served as the template for sequencing. This table comes from immunoSEQ multiplex PCR, and its TCRdb copy is limited to in-frame clones, with some not included. The sample lists 130,000 to 150,000 clones; around 47% were seen once. The V gene's germline CDR1 is SQVTM and CDR2 ANQGSEA. The CDR3 is 12 residues long. Deletions cut 2 bases from V and 7 bases from J, with 11 bases between. The sequenced sample was CD4+ T cells sorted from blood. This sequence originates from a human donor with alopecia areata. V and J are TRBV29-1 and TRBJ1-1, with no clear D. The CDR3 protein is CSVESGTDEAFF. Written as DNA, the CDR3 is TGCAGCGTTGAATCCGGCACAGATGAAGCTTTCTTT.